The rows below give T cell receptor beta chains drawn from one sample of a study of blood T cell repertoires in COVID-19. Clones were sequenced by immunoSEQ multiplex PCR, and TCRdb holds only the in-frame ones, with some missing. The sample has about 45,000 clones; almost 90% are singletons. The sample was peripheral blood. Source of these receptors: a human donor in a cohort sampled during active COVID-19. Both conserved end residues are part of each CDR3. Fields, in order: J gene, clone size, V gene, D gene, CDR3 protein, CDR3 DNA. D genes are given only for firm matches. Clone sizes are given selectively: once, few, many, or a class where the clone is expanded.

J: TRBJ1-3
size: -
V: TRBV5-1
D: TRBD1
CDR3: CASSLDRGSGNTIYF
DNA: TGCGCCAGCAGCTTAGACAGGGGTTCTGGAAACACCATATATTTT

J: TRBJ1-5
size: -
V: TRBV6-5
D: TRBD1
CDR3: CASSYDRVGGQPQHF
DNA: TGTGCCAGCAGTTACGACAGGGTGGGCGGTCAGCCCCAGCATTTT

J: TRBJ2-5
size: -
V: TRBV6-5
D: TRBD1
CDR3: CASSRTGGYVETQYF
DNA: TGTGCCAGCAGTCGCACAGGGGGCTATGTGGAGACCCAGTACTTC

J: TRBJ2-1
size: -
V: TRBV12-1
D: -
CDR3: CARGTSGDDEQFF
DNA: TGTGCCAGAGGGACTAGCGGGGACGATGAGCAGTTCTTC

J: TRBJ1-1
size: few
V: TRBV7-9
D: -
CDR3: CASSPGGGTEAFF
DNA: TGTGCCAGCAGCCCCGGGGGGGGCACTGAAGCTTTCTTT

J: TRBJ1-2
size: few
V: TRBV4-2
D: -
CDR3: CASSQDERDVYGYTF
DNA: TGTGCCAGCAGCCAAGATGAGCGGGACGTCTATGGCTACACCTTC

J: TRBJ1-6
size: few
V: TRBV19
D: -
CDR3: CASSRQSYNSPLHF
DNA: TGTGCCAGTAGCCGACAGTCTTATAATTCACCCCTCCACTTT

J: TRBJ2-2
size: -
V: TRBV5-6
D: -
CDR3: CASSLVRVMNTGELFF
DNA: TGTGCCAGCAGCTTGGTGAGGGTGATGAACACCGGGGAGCTGTTTTTT

J: TRBJ1-2
size: -
V: TRBV12-3/TRBV12-4
D: TRBD1
CDR3: CASSPGTVYGYTF
DNA: TGTGCCAGCAGTCCCGGGACAGTCTATGGCTACACCTTC

J: TRBJ2-3
size: once
V: TRBV7-9
D: TRBD1
CDR3: CASSLGTGYPDTQYF
DNA: TGTGCCAGCAGCTTAGGGACAGGGTACCCAGATACGCAGTATTTT

J: TRBJ2-6
size: -
V: TRBV9
D: -
CDR3: CASSIRRQTSGANVLTF
DNA: TGTGCCAGCAGCATCCGAAGACAGACCTCTGGGGCCAACGTCCTGACTTTC

J: TRBJ1-2
size: -
V: TRBV3-1/TRBV3-2
D: -
CDR3: CASSQDIQGSGYTF
DNA: TGTGCCAGCAGCCAAGATATCCAGGGGTCCGGCTACACCTTC

J: TRBJ1-6
size: few
V: TRBV24-1
D: -
CDR3: CATVRVPRDSPLHF
DNA: TGTGCCACGGTCCGGGTCCCCAGGGATTCACCCCTCCACTTT

J: TRBJ2-3
size: -
V: TRBV2
D: TRBD1
CDR3: CASRGRGTDTQYF
DNA: TGTGCCAGCAGAGGCAGGGGGACAGATACGCAGTATTTT

J: TRBJ2-5
size: -
V: TRBV5-4
D: TRBD2
CDR3: CASSLYRGGRGETQYF
DNA: TGTGCCAGCAGCTTGTACCGGGGGGGGCGAGGGGAGACCCAGTACTTC

J: TRBJ2-7
size: -
V: TRBV14
D: TRBD1
CDR3: CASSRDRVTYEQYF
DNA: TGTGCCAGCAGTCGGGACAGGGTGACCTACGAGCAGTACTTC

J: TRBJ2-3
size: -
V: TRBV2
D: -
CDR3: CANLRLVSSSDTQYF
DNA: TGTGCCAATCTACGACTAGTTTCGTCATCGGATACGCAGTATTTT

J: TRBJ2-7
size: -
V: TRBV29-1
D: TRBD2
CDR3: CSVEAPLRTSGGYEQYF
DNA: TGCAGCGTTGAAGCCCCCCTCAGGACTAGCGGGGGGTACGAGCAGTACTTC

J: TRBJ1-1
size: -
V: TRBV27
D: TRBD1
CDR3: CASSTPGGSTEAFF
DNA: TGTGCCAGTAGCACCCCAGGGGGAAGCACTGAAGCTTTCTTT

J: TRBJ2-1
size: -
V: TRBV13
D: -
CDR3: CASSLGGRTPYNEQFF
DNA: TGTGCCAGCAGCTTAGGCGGCCGGACACCGTACAATGAGCAGTTCTTC

J: TRBJ2-2
size: -
V: TRBV25-1
D: -
CDR3: CASLDAGELFF
DNA: TGTGCCAGCCTAGACGCCGGGGAGCTGTTTTTT

J: TRBJ1-4
size: -
V: TRBV19
D: -
CDR3: CASSRDSAANEKLFF
DNA: TGTGCCAGTAGTAGAGACAGTGCAGCTAATGAAAAACTGTTTTTT

J: TRBJ1-1
size: -
V: TRBV19
D: -
CDR3: CASSIPTPNTEAFF
DNA: TGTGCCAGTAGTATTCCGACACCAAACACTGAAGCTTTCTTT

J: TRBJ2-2
size: -
V: TRBV27
D: TRBD2
CDR3: CASSPSAGGDTGELFF
DNA: TGTGCCAGCAGTCCGTCAGCGGGGGGGGACACCGGGGAGCTGTTTTTT